The 13 T cell receptor beta chains given below trace back to one sample, sequenced in a study of naive and memory T cell subsets. Whole-study results and caveats: Naive repertoires, especially CD8, held a few larger clonotypes, possibly memory cells re-expressing CD45RA.

The antigens these receptors bind are not known. The beta constant-region primer was an equimolar mix of two oligonucleotides covering TRBC1 and TRBC2. Nested alpha and beta constant-region primers with the SP2 primer drove four PCR rounds on ligated cDNA. TCRdb fed the UMI-ligation and nested PCR reads into MiXCR, producing one record per CDR3 protein. The profile shows approximately 140,000 distinct CDR3 sequences, approximately 22% of them singletons. Material for sequencing was naive CD4+ T cells from blood. All receptors derive from a human donor in good health.

About this clonotype: The junction shows a germline mismatch at one end, possibly a read error. The chain combines TRBV20-1 with TRBJ2-7; 8 bases fit TRBD1. Germline V CDR1 and CDR2: DFQATT, SNEGSKA (reference sequence). There are 14 residues in the CDR3. The DNA for the CDR3 is TGCAGTGCTCAGGACAGGGTCAACTCCGACGAGCAGTACTTC. It specifies CSAQDRVNSDEQYF.

This clonotype was seen only a few times. The gene calls are TRBV5-6 and TRBJ2-2; the match to TRBD1 covers 8 bases. The CDR3 totals 19 residues. The V gene's germline CDR1 is SGHDT and CDR2 YYEEEE. Germline trimming cut 0 bases from V and 6 bases from J; bases unmatched to any gene: 16. The CDR3, as DNA: TGTGCCAGCAGCTTGGGGAGACAGGGGCACGGGACGGCGGCCGGGGAGCTGTTTTTT. Translating gives CASSLGRQGHGTAAGELFF.

The chain has TRBV11-1 and TRBJ2-3; TRBD2 might be the D (6 bases). V shed 5 bases and J shed 8 bases, with 8 bases lying between them. The CDR3 has 11 residues. Germline V gene lookup returns CDR1 SGHAT and CDR2 FQDESV (reference sequence). The CDR3 DNA is TGTGCCAGCAGCCCGGAGGGTACGCAGTATTTT. Its protein product is CASSPEGTQYF.

This clonotype was detected ten times or more. The V and J genes are TRBV6-5 and TRBJ2-3, with TRBD2 identical over 7 bases. The CDR3 is 16 amino acids. Trimming removed 7 bases from V and 3 bases from J; junction bases left unmatched: 13. From germline, CDR1 is MNHEY and CDR2 SVGAGI. The CDR3 spells CASTEDRDGRTDTQYF. DNA of the CDR3: TGTGCCAGCACCGAAGATAGGGACGGGAGGACAGATACGCAGTATTTT.

The chain uses TRBV7-2 and TRBJ2-1; D assignment may be TRBD1 or TRBD2 (5 bases each). CDR1 is SGHTA and CDR2 is FQGNSA in the germline V gene. The CDR3 sequence is 13 residues long. Trimming stripped 5 bases from V and 5 bases from J, with 10 bases between. For the CDR3, the DNA is TGTGCCAGCAGCCCGGGACGCCACAATGAGCAGTTCTTC. Translation: CASSPGRHNEQFF.

This clonotype was seen more than once but under ten times. One end of the junction varies from germline; a read error may be responsible. The chain couples TRBV7-7 to TRBJ2-5, with 7 bases aligning to TRBD2. Germline assignment: CDR1 SSHAT and CDR2 FNYEAQ (reference sequence). The CDR3 contains 14 residues. CDR3 nucleotide sequence: TGTGCTAGCAGCCCTAGCGGCCTAGCGTCAGCCCAGTACTTC. Translated: CASSPSGLASAQYF.

A remark on this clonotype: The CDR3 end shows no conserved phenylalanine or tryptophan, and so a read error is likely. The chain combines TRBV29-1 with TRBJ2-7, with D possibly TRBD1 on 6 matching bases. The germline V and J ends were trimmed by 6 bases and 0 bases, with 21 bases remaining between them. CDR1 is SQVTM, CDR2 ANQGSEA, per germline. CDR3 size: 16 residues. CDR3 nucleotides: TGCAGCGTGCACAAGGTTGACGAGACAGGCTCCTACGAGCAGTACCTC. Protein sequence: CSVHKVDETGSYEQYL.

The genes are TRBV28 and TRBJ2-7; 9 bases agree with TRBD1. The CDR3 loop spans 15 amino acids. With 4 bases clipped from V and 2 bases from J, the junction kept 6 bases outside the gene matches. The germline V gene has CDR1 MDHEN and CDR2 SYDVKM. The CDR3 region has the DNA TGTGCCAGCAGTTCCGGACAGGGGTACACCTACGAGCAGTACTTC. It encodes CASSSGQGYTYEQYF.

This clonotype was detected many times. This sequence joins TRBV2 and TRBJ2-5, with D uncertain. The germline V gene encodes CDR1 SNHLY and CDR2 FYNNEI. The CDR3 spans 11 residues. Trimming took 5 bases from V and 0 from J, leaving 1 base between them. The CDR3 sequence: CASSYQETQYF. CDR3 in DNA: TGTGCCAGCAGTTACCAAGAGACCCAGTACTTC.

This clonotype came up many times. This chain uses TRBV12-3 or TRBV12-4 with TRBJ1-3, with 11 bases matching TRBD1. With V trimmed by 8 bases and J by 2 bases, 2 bases remained unmatched. The CDR3 has 14 residues. DNA for the CDR3: TGTGCCAGCCGGGACAGGGGGGCTGGAAACACCATATATTTT. Its translation is CASRDRGAGNTIYF.

This clonotype was seen more than once but under ten times. The CDR3 DNA reads as TGTGCCACCAGCAGAGTGCCCTCTGAAAAACTGTTTTTT. Translated, it gives CATSRVPSEKLFF. This chain links TRBV15 with TRBJ1-4; no clear D. The CDR3 consists of 13 residues. V was pared by 1 base and J by 7 bases, with 7 bases between. CDR1 is LNHNV, CDR2 YYDKDF, per germline (reference sequence).

The CDR3 bases are TGTGCCAGCAGTAGGGGGTCGGACGAAAAACTGTTTTTT. Its protein is CASSRGSDEKLFF. The chain has TRBV28 and TRBJ1-4, with D possibly being TRBD1 (6 bases). Per germline, CDR1 MDHEN and CDR2 SYDVKM. The CDR3 is 13 residues long. V was shortened by 5 bases and J by 8 bases, with 12 bases between the two germline ends.

The CDR3, as DNA: TGCAGTGCTAGGGGACTAGCGAACGAGCAGTACTTC. Its protein product is CSARGLANEQYF. The chain joins TRBV20-1 to TRBJ2-7, with 10 bases aligning to TRBD2. V trimming: 3 bases; J trimming: 5 bases; junction bases outside the gene matches: 1. CDR3 length: 12 amino acids. Germline V lookup: CDR1 DFQATT, CDR2 SNEGSKA (reference sequence).